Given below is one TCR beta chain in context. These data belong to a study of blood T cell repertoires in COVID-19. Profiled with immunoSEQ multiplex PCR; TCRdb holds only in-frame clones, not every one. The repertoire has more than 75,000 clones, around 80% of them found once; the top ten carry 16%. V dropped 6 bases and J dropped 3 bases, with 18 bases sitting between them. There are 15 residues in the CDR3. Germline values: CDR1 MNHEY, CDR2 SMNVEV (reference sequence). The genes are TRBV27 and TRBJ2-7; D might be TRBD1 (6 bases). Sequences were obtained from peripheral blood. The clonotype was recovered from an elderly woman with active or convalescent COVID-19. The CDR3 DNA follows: TGTGCCAGCAGCCTAGGCAGGGGTGGGGGCTACGAGCAGTACTTC. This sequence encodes CASSLGRGGGYEQYF.